The next 8 T cell receptor beta chains were all read from a single sample in a study of blood T cell repertoires in COVID-19. TCRdb's table, derived via immunoSEQ multiplex PCR, lists solely in-frame clones and lacks some. The table has about 120,000 clones, 79% seen once. Material for sequencing was peripheral blood. The source of these receptors is a woman older than 75 with acute or convalescent COVID-19.

This clone was detected only once. The rearrangement uses TRBV9 and TRBJ2-2, with TRBD2 matching over 7 bases. Germline V CDR1 and CDR2: SGDLS, YYNGEE. The CDR3 is 17 amino acids. Unmatched junction bases numbered 7, after V lost 2 bases and J lost 0 bases. This chain's CDR3 is CASSVGSGMTNTGELFF. CDR3 nucleotide sequence: TGTGCCAGCAGCGTTGGAAGCGGGATGACGAACACCGGGGAGCTGTTTTTT.

CDR3 amino acids: CASSQRGGSDEQFF. The DNA of the CDR3 is TGTGCCAGTAGTCAGCGGGGGGGCTCCGATGAGCAGTTCTTC. The chain couples TRBV19 to TRBJ2-1, with TRBD2 matching over 10 bases. This CDR3 has 14 residues. The trim removed 5 bases at V and 8 bases at J, leaving 6 bases unmatched. Germline V gene data show CDR1 as LNHDA and CDR2 as SQIVND (reference sequence).

The J gene is TRBJ1-3, the V gene TRBV7-9; perhaps TRBD1 as D (6 bases). Trimming pared 3 bases from V and 4 bases from J, leaving 10 bases between. The CDR3 contains 14 residues. The germline V gene has CDR1 SEHNR and CDR2 FQNEAQ (reference sequence). The CDR3 DNA sequence: TGTGCCAGCAGCTTCGTACAGGGAGGAAACACCATATATTTT. Translation gives CASSFVQGGNTIYF.

The J gene is TRBJ1-2, the V gene TRBV3-1 (or the pseudogene TRBV3-2), with 11 bases aligning to TRBD1. J gave up 4 bases and V 3 bases, and 4 bases lay outside the gene matches. This CDR3 spans 15 amino acids. The germline V gene has CDR1 LGHDT and CDR2 YNNKEL (reference sequence). For the CDR3, the DNA is TGTGCCAGCAGCCAGAGAGGGACAGGGGGCTATGGCTACACCTTC. Its translation: CASSQRGTGGYGYTF.

V gene TRBV11-3 combines with J gene TRBJ2-2, with D possibly matching TRBD2 (6 bases). The CDR3 consists of 13 residues. Per germline, CDR1 SGHNT and CDR2 YENEEA. Trimming took off 9 bases at V and 6 bases at J, with 14 bases between the two ends. This chain's CDR3 is CASAGTGAGELFF. For the CDR3, the DNA is TGTGCCAGTGCCGGGACGGGGGCCGGGGAGCTGTTTTTT.

The chain employs TRBV11-2 and TRBJ2-1, with D possibly matching TRBD2 (6 bases). Deletions cut 1 base from V and 8 bases from J, with 18 bases between. Per the germline V gene, CDR1 is SGHAT and CDR2 is FQNNGV. The CDR3 runs to 16 residues. The CDR3 coding sequence is TGTGCCAGCAGCTTAGGACAAACGGGAGCGGTATATGAGCAGTTCTTC. The encoded protein is CASSLGQTGAVYEQFF.

This sequence joins TRBV7-2 and TRBJ2-5, with 8 bases matching TRBD2. The CDR3 runs to 15 residues. Germline-derived CDR1 and CDR2 are SGHTA and FQGNSA. J gave up 3 bases and V 3 bases, and 6 bases lay outside the gene matches. The CDR3 here is CASSLGLGLKETQYF. The CDR3 DNA follows: TGTGCCAGCAGCTTGGGACTAGGGCTTAAAGAGACCCAGTACTTC.

The chain carries TRBV5-4 and TRBJ2-3, with a tentative D call TRBD2 (6 bases). The CDR3 extends over 15 amino acids. Germline CDR1 SGHNT, CDR2 YYREEE (reference sequence). Trimming stripped 3 bases from V and 4 bases from J, with 15 bases between. CDR3 loop: CASSSYHSGPDTQYF. CDR3 in DNA: TGTGCCAGCAGCTCGTACCATAGCGGTCCAGATACGCAGTATTTT.